Sequencing of this T cell receptor beta chain was carried out in a study of blood T cell repertoires in COVID-19. Study context: Sources were T cells, B-cell-depleted T cells, or PBMCs; the material itself was cDNA or gDNA.

As handled by the study authors: Reference gene primer amplification gave estimated nucleated cell counts. Profiled with immunoSEQ multiplex PCR; TCRdb holds only in-frame clones, not every one. V, J and clone size are those of that table, while D and trimming were read from the DNA. This sample has about 80,000 clones, with approximately 78% found just once. The sample was peripheral blood. The TCR originated in a woman aged 70-85 years with acute or convalescent COVID-19.

CDR3: CASRRSRTEAFF. DNA for the CDR3: TGTGCCAGCCGCCGTTCCAGGACTGAAGCTTTCTTT. V and J are TRBV2 and TRBJ1-1; no clear D. This CDR3 is 12 amino acids long. V lost 8 bases and J lost 5, with 12 bases in between. CDR1 and CDR2 (germline): SNHLY, FYNNEI.